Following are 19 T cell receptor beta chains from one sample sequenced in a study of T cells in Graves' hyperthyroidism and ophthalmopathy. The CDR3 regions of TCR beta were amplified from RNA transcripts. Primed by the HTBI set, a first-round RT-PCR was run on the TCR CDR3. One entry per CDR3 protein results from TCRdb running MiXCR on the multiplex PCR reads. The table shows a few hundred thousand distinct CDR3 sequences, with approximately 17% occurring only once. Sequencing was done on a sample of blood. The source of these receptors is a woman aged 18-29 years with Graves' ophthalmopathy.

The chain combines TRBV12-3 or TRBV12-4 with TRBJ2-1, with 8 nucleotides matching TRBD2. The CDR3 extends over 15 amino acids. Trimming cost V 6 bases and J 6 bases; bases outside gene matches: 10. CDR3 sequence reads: CASSAGAGASNEQFF. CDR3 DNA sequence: TGTGCCAGCAGCGCGGGAGCGGGGGCTTCCAATGAGCAGTTCTTC.

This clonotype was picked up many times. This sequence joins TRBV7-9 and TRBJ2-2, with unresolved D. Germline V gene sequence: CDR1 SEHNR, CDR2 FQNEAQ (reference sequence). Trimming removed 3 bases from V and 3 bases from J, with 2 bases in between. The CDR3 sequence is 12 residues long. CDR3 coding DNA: TGTGCCAGCAGCTTTCACACCGGGGAGCTGTTTTTT. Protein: CASSFHTGELFF.

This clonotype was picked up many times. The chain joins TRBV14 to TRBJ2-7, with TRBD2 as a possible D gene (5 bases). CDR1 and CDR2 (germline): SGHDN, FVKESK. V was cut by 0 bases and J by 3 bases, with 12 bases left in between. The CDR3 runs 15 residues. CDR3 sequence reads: CASSQEEREHYEQYF. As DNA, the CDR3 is TGTGCCAGCAGCCAAGAGGAACGGGAACACTACGAGCAGTACTTC.

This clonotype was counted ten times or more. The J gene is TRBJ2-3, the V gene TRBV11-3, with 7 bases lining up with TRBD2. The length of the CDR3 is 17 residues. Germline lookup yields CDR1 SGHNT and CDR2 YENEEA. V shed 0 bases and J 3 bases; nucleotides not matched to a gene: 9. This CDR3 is CASSLDTTSIMTDTQYF. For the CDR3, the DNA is TGTGCCAGCAGCTTAGATACGACTAGCATCATGACAGATACGCAGTATTTT. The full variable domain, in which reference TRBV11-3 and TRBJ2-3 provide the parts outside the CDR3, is EAGVVQSPRYKIIEKKQPVAFWCNPISGHNTLYWYLQNLGQGPELLIRYENEEAVDDSQLPKDRFSAERLKGVDSTLKIQPAELGDSAVYLCASSLDTTSIMTDTQYFGPGTRLTVL.

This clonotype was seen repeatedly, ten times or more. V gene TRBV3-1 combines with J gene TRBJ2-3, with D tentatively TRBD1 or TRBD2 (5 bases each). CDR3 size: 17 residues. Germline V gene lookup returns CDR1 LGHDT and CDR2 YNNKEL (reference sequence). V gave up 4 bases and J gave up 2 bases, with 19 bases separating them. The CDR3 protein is CASSLGVWDDNTDTQYF. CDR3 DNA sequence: TGTGCCAGCAGCCTGGGGGTTTGGGACGACAACACAGATACGCAGTATTTT.

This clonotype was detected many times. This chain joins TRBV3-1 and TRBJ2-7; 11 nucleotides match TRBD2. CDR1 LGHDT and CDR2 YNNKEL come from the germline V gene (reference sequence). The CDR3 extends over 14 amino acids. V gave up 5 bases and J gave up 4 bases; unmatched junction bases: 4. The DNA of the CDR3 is TGTGCCAGCAGCAGGACTAGCGGGCCGTACGAGCAGTACTTC. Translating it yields CASSRTSGPYEQYF.

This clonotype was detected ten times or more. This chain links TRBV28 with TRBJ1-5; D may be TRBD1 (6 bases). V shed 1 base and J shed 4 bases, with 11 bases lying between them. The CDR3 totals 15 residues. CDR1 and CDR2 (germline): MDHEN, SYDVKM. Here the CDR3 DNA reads TGTGCCAGCAGTTTATCTGACAGGAGTAATCAGCCCCAGCATTTT. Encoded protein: CASSLSDRSNQPQHF.

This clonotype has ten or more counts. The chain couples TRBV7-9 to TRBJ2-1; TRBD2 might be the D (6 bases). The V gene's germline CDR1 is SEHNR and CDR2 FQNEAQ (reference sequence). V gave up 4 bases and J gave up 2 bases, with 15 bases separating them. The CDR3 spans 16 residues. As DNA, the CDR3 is TGTGCCAGCAGCTCCTCCGGGACTGAGACCTACAATGAGCAGTTCTTC. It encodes CASSSSGTETYNEQFF.

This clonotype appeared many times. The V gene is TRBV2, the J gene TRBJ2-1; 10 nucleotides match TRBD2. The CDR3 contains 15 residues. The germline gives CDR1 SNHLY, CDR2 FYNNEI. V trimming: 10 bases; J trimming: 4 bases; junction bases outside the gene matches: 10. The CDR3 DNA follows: TGTGCCATCCAGAGCGGGAGGGCCGAGTACAATGAGCAGTTCTTC. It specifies CAIQSGRAEYNEQFF.

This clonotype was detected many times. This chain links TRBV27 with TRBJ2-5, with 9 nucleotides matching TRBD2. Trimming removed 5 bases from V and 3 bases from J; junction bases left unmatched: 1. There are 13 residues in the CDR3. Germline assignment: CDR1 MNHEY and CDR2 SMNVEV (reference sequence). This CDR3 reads CASSRLAEETQYF. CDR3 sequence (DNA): TGTGCCAGCAGTCGACTAGCGGAAGAGACCCAGTACTTC.

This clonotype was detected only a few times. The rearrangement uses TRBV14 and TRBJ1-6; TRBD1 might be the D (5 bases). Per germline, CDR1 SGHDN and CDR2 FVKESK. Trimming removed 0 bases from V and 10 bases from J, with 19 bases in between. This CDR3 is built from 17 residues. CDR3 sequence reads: CASSQDLPGMQSSPLHF. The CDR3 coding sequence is TGTGCCAGCAGCCAAGATCTACCAGGGATGCAAAGCTCACCCCTCCACTTT.

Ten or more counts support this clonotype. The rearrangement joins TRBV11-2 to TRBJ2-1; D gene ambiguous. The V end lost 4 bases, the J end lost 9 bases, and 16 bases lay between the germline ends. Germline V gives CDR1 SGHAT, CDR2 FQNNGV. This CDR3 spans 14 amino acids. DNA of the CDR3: TGTGCCAGCAGCTCCGGGCCGGGTTTGGGTGAGCAGTTCTTC. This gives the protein CASSSGPGLGEQFF.

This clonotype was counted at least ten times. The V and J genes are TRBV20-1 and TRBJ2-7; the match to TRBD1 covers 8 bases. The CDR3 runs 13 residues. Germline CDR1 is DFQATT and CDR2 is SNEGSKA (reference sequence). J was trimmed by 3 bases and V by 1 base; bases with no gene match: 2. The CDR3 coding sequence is TGCAGTGCTAGAGCTGGACAGGGCTACGAGCAGTACTTC. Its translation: CSARAGQGYEQYF.

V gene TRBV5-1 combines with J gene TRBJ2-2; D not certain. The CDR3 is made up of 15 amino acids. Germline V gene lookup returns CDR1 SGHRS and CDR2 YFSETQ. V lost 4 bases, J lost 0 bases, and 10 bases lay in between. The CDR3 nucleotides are TGCGCCAGCAGCGCCGACACCCCGAACACCGGGGAGCTGTTTTTT. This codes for CASSADTPNTGELFF.

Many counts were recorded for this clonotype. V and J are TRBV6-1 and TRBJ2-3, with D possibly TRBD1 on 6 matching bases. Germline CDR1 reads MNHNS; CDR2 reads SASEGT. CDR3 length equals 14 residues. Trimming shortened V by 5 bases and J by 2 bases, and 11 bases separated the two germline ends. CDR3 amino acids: CASSYRDTTDTQYF. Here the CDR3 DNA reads TGTGCCAGCAGTTACAGGGACACCACAGATACGCAGTATTTT.

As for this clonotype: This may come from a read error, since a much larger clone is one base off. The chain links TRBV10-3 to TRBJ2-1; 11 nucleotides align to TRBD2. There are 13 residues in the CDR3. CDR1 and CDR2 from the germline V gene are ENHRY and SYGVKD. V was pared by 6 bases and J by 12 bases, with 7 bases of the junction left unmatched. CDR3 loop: CAISKGLAVGQFF. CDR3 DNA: TGTGCCATCAGCAAGGGACTAGCGGTTGGGCAGTTCTTC.

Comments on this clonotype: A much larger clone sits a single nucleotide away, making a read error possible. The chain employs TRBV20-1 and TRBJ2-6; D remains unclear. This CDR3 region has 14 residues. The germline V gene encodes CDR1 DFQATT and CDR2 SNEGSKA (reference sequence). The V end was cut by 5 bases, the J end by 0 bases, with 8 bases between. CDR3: CSASPGSGANVLTF. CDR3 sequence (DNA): TGCAGTGCTTCCCCGGGCTCTGGGGCCAACGTCCTGACTTTC.

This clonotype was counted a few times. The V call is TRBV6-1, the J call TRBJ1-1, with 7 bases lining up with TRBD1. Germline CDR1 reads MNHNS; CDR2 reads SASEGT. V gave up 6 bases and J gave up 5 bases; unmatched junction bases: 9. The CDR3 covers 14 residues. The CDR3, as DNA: TGTGCCAGCAGCTCCGACAGGGAAGGTACTGAAGCTTTCTTT. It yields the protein CASSSDREGTEAFF.

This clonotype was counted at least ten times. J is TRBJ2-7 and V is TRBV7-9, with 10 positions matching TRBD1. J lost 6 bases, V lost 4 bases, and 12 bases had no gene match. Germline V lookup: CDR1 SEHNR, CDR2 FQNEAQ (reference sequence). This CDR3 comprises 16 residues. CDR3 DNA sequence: TGTGCCAGCAGCTCGCCAGATGGGGGACAGGGGACCGAGCAGTACTTC. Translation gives CASSSPDGGQGTEQYF.